This T cell receptor (beta chain) is drawn from a study of STAT5B mutations in CD4+ large granular lymphocyte leukemia. Overall study context: The CDR3 'QG' motif was associated with a particular HLA allele among healthy donors.

The CDR3 sequence is 12 residues long. The germline V gene encodes CDR1 MNHNY and CDR2 SVGAGI (reference sequence). The V end lost 3 bases, the J end lost 4 bases, and 6 bases lay between the germline ends. Method: immunoSEQ multiplex PCR; TCRdb's copy keeps in-frame clones and lacks some. This sample has about 30,000 clones, with 70% to 75% found just once. Controls came from buffy coats of healthy blood donors. The origin of this receptor is a human donor in good health. The V call is TRBV6-6, the J call TRBJ2-5; D may correspond to TRBD1 or TRBD2 (5 bases each). The sample was CD4+ T cells from blood buffy coats. CDR3 sequence reads: CASSYGGETQYF. DNA for the CDR3: TGTGCCAGCAGTTATGGGGGAGAGACCCAGTACTTC.